This T cell receptor beta chain derives from a study of T cell responses to AZD1222 COVID-19 vaccine. Generated by immunoSEQ multiplex PCR, the TCRdb table keeps only in-frame clones and is missing some. The sample records 100,000 to 150,000 clones, 70% to 90% being singletons. Germline trimming cut 4 bases from V and 6 bases from J; bases unmatched to any gene: 6. CDR3 length: 16 amino acids. Germline V gives CDR1 SGHTA, CDR2 FQGNSA. In regard to this clone: Its cognate antigen is unknown.

Study-level findings and limits: Spike as a whole was targeted by vaccine-associated CD4 TCRs, dominant at 160-218 and 743-854. Baseline seropositivity characterized only six AZD1222 recipients. Most donors were white British, females outnumbered males, and clonal diversity was possibly underestimated.

Sequences were derived from peripheral blood, sampled on day 0 of AZD1222 vaccination. The receptor comes from an adult in good health. The chain is built from TRBV7-2 and TRBJ2-1; 13 bases align to TRBD2. The DNA for the CDR3 is TGTGCCAGCAGCTCAGGACTAGCGGGGGCTATCAATGAGCAGTTCTTC. This codes for CASSSGLAGAINEQFF.